The rows below give T cell receptor beta chains drawn from one sample of a study of OX40 agonist ivuxolimab in advanced cancers. Only in-frame clones appear in the TCRdb table, and some are missing; sequencing was by immunoSEQ multiplex PCR. The table shows tens of thousands of clones, with 75% to 90% occurring only once. The specimen was CD4+ or CD8+ T cells sorted from blood, collected in a trial of the OX40 agonist ivuxolimab. The receptor source for this set is an adult with an advanced solid tumor such as melanoma, head and neck, liver or kidney cancer. Both conserved end residues are trimmed from each CDR3.

CDR3 | J | V
ASSYSGQETQY | TRBJ2-5 | TRBV6-7
ATTPSSGRANEQF | TRBJ2-1 | TRBV15
ASGRASPSTDTQY | TRBJ2-3 | TRBV7-9
ASSQDRTASNQPQH | TRBJ1-5 | TRBV5-8
ASSLKASRGVNEQF | TRBJ2-1 | TRBV27
ASRSHEQY | TRBJ2-7 | TRBV28
ASSLAFGSTDTQY | TRBJ2-3 | TRBV7-6
SVGQANYGYT | TRBJ1-2 | TRBV29-1
ASSRTRNTEAF | TRBJ1-1 | TRBV6-1
ASSRQQGVGEKLF | TRBJ1-4 | TRBV6-5
SVTGSYWTEAF | TRBJ1-1 | TRBV29-1
ATSRARGEGEQY | TRBJ2-7 | TRBV15
ASSFSGRTAYGYT | TRBJ1-2 | TRBV7-2
ASSQDLLAGGMGSSDTQY | TRBJ2-3 | TRBV4-1
ASSLRLVQETQY | TRBJ2-5 | TRBV18
ASSLVAITMNTEAF | TRBJ1-1 | TRBV11-2
ASSSKRASGPDEQY | TRBJ2-7 | TRBV7-6
ASSYEDGTEAF | TRBJ1-1 | TRBV6-5
ASSPLAGGQETQY | TRBJ2-5 | TRBV18
ASSPNNRAGEQY | TRBJ2-7 | TRBV7-6
ASSLRATSNQPQH | TRBJ1-5 | TRBV5-6
ASSPRGDWNTEAF | TRBJ1-1 | TRBV18
ASSTEQF | TRBJ2-1 | TRBV6-6
ASSSGQGATYEQY | TRBJ2-7 | TRBV6-5